These T cell receptor beta chains were read from a single sample in a study of T cells in Graves' hyperthyroidism and ophthalmopathy. TCRdb independently ran MiXCR on the multiplex PCR reads; one entry per CDR3 protein. The repertoire holds some 600,000 distinct CDR3 sequences, with roughly 14% as singletons. Source material: blood. These receptors all come from a woman in her 30s with Graves' hyperthyroidism that later progressed to Graves' ophthalmopathy. CDR3s include the opening cysteine and the closing phenylalanine or tryptophan. The order of the fields is D gene, V gene, clone size, J gene, CDR3 protein, CDR3 DNA. The D gene is left open where the match is weak. Some rows mark clone size as missing; the rest say once, few, many or name a class of expanded clone.

NA,TRBV20-1,many,TRBJ2-7,CSAREGLSSYEQYF,TGCAGTGCTAGGGAAGGACTCTCCTCCTACGAGCAGTACTTC
TRBD2,TRBV7-3,NA,TRBJ2-5,CASSRRLAGEQETQYF,TGTGCCAGTTCACGAAGACTAGCGGGAGAACAAGAGACCCAGTACTTC
NA,TRBV12-3/TRBV12-4,many,TRBJ2-1,CASRRQSDYNEQFF,TGTGCCAGTAGGAGACAGAGCGACTACAATGAGCAGTTCTTC
NA,TRBV2,many,TRBJ1-2,CASSGTLGVQGYTF,TGTGCCAGCAGTGGAACCTTGGGCGTTCAGGGCTACACCTTC
TRBD2,TRBV20-1,many,TRBJ2-5,CSARGRTRAGGETQYF,TGCAGTGCTAGAGGACGTACGAGAGCCGGGGGGGAGACCCAGTACTTC
NA,TRBV7-2,many,TRBJ2-2,CASKRPNTGELFF,TGTGCCAGCAAAAGGCCGAACACCGGGGAGCTGTTTTTT
NA,TRBV3-1,many,TRBJ1-5,CASSQDAGNQPQHF,TGTGCCAGCAGCCAAGATGCAGGGAATCAGCCCCAGCATTTT
NA,TRBV12-5,many,TRBJ1-1,CASGFEVGQNEKMNTEAFF,TGTGCTAGTGGTTTTGAGGTGGGACAAAACGAGAAAATGAACACTGAAGCTTTCTTT
NA,TRBV27,many,TRBJ2-1,CASTFYNEQFF,TGTGCCAGCACCTTTTACAATGAGCAGTTCTTC
TRBD1,TRBV20-1,NA,TRBJ1-5,CSVPGGASNQPQHF,TGCAGTGTCCCAGGGGGCGCGAGCAATCAGCCCCAGCATTTT
NA,TRBV27,many,TRBJ2-3,CASSFLQTGQPDTQYF,TGTGCCAGCAGTTTCCTCCAGACAGGACAACCAGATACGCAGTATTTT
NA,TRBV15,many,TRBJ1-5,CATSRPQGSNQPQHF,TGTGCCACCAGCAGACCTCAGGGGAGCAATCAGCCCCAGCATTTT
TRBD1,TRBV20-1,many,TRBJ1-5,CSAMRQGSFGNQPQHF,TGCAGTGCCATGAGACAGGGTTCGTTTGGCAATCAGCCCCAGCATTTT
TRBD1,TRBV12-3/TRBV12-4,many,TRBJ1-2,CASSRGQGSGYTF,TGTGCCAGCAGCCGCGGACAGGGGAGCGGCTACACCTTC
NA,TRBV4-1,NA,TRBJ2-7,CASSQFEDGSYEQYF,TGCGCCAGCAGCCAATTTGAAGACGGGTCCTACGAGCAGTACTTC
TRBD2,TRBV19,many,TRBJ2-5,CASTPGTSDQTQYF,TGTGCCAGTACCCCAGGGACTAGCGACCAGACCCAGTACTTC
NA,TRBV28,NA,TRBJ1-1,CASTYSGGRNTEAFF,TGTGCCAGCACCTACTCGGGGGGTAGGAACACTGAAGCTTTCTTT
NA,TRBV20-1,many,TRBJ1-1,CSVRVVNTEAFF,TGCAGTGTTAGGGTGGTGAACACTGAAGCTTTCTTT
NA,TRBV6-1,many,TRBJ2-5,CASLGFGETQYF,TGTGCCAGCTTGGGGTTTGGAGAGACCCAGTACTTC